These 4 T cell receptor beta chains originate from one sample sequenced in a study of shared clonotypes between healthy human individuals. Naive CD8 cells lacked CD45RO and underwent positive selection for CCR7, leaving out terminally differentiated effector memory CD45RA+ cells. Generated by immunoSEQ multiplex PCR, the TCRdb table keeps only in-frame clones and is missing some. The sample shows 2 million to 2.5 million clones, approximately 94% of them seen only once. Specimen: naive CD8+ T cells from PBMCs. Receptor source: a man between 18 and 35 years old in good health. Some clones in this sample may be carry-over from other donors' samples.

V and J are TRBV7-9 and TRBJ1-5; TRBD1 matches 7 bases. Germline V gene sequence: CDR1 SEHNR, CDR2 FQNEAQ (reference sequence). The V gene end was trimmed by 4 bases and the J gene end by 7 bases; junction bases not matched to a gene: 10. The CDR3 totals 15 residues. CDR3 sequence (DNA): TGTGCCAGCAGCTCTTCTGACAGGGAGGGACAGCCCCAGCATTTT. This translates into CASSSSDREGQPQHF.

This chain connects TRBV11-1 to TRBJ2-1; D tentatively fits TRBD1 or TRBD2 (5 bases each). Between the trimmed V and J ends, which lost 5 bases and 12 bases, there was a span of 20 bases. Germline V gene lookup returns CDR1 SGHAT and CDR2 FQDESV (reference sequence). The length of the CDR3 is 14 residues. In DNA form, the CDR3 reads TGTGCCAGCAGCGAGGGGCACAGGCCGGGGTGGCAGTTCTTC. Amino acids: CASSEGHRPGWQFF.

The rearrangement links TRBV2 to TRBJ2-5, with D unresolved. V shed 3 bases and J shed 4 bases, with 12 bases lying between them. This CDR3 region has 14 residues. From germline, CDR1 is SNHLY and CDR2 FYNNEI. CDR3 sequence reads: CASSDLGSGETQYF. CDR3 DNA sequence: TGTGCCAGCAGTGATCTGGGCAGTGGAGAGACCCAGTACTTC.

This clone was recorded only once. The chain recombines TRBV13 with TRBJ2-1, with 9 nucleotides matching TRBD2. The CDR3 is 16 residues long. In germline, CDR1 is PRHDT, CDR2 FYEKMQ (reference sequence). V shed 1 base, J shed 8 bases, and the junction held 9 bases outside the gene matches. CDR3 DNA sequence: TGTGCCAGCAGCTTAGCTCTGGCGGGAGGGGCGGATGAGCAGTTCTTC. It is translated as CASSLALAGGADEQFF. Supplemented by reference TRBV13 and TRBJ2-1, the full variable domain reads AAGVIQSPRHLIKEKRETATLKCYPIPRHDTVYWYQQGPGQDPQFLISFYEKMQSDKGSIPDRFSAQQFSDYHSELNMSSLELGDSALYFCASSLALAGGADEQFFGPGTRLTVL.